Presented here are 32 T cell receptor beta chains from one specimen sequenced in a study of T cell responses to AZD1222 COVID-19 vaccine. Produced via immunoSEQ multiplex PCR; TCRdb's table is partial and in-frame only. The data hold tens of thousands of clones, with around nine tenths observed a single time. Source: peripheral blood, taken 28 days after the second AZD1222 dose. The receptor source for this set is an adult who received the AZD1222 COVID-19 vaccine.

This chain uses TRBV4-2 with TRBJ2-1, with 7 nucleotides matching TRBD2. The trim removed 4 bases at V and 0 bases at J, leaving 21 bases unmatched. CDR3 length: 21 residues. Looked up from germline, CDR1 is LGHNA and CDR2 is YNFKEQ. The CDR3 reads CASSRKGGFAGVGSSYNEQFF. CDR3 in DNA: TGTGCCAGCAGCCGTAAAGGAGGGTTCGCGGGAGTTGGGAGCTCCTACAATGAGCAGTTCTTC.

The rearrangement uses TRBV11-2 and TRBJ2-7; D gene ambiguous. Trimming pared 1 base from V and 2 bases from J, leaving 12 bases between. This CDR3 contains 15 residues. CDR1 and CDR2 (germline): SGHAT, FQNNGV. This chain's CDR3 is CASSLGVGIAYEQYF. The CDR3 DNA sequence: TGTGCCAGCAGCTTAGGGGTAGGAATCGCCTACGAGCAGTACTTC.

The J gene is TRBJ2-2, the V gene TRBV20-1, with 7 nucleotides matching TRBD1. Trimming at V came to 3 bases and at J to 0 bases, leaving 10 bases not matched to a gene. Per germline, CDR1 DFQATT and CDR2 SNEGSKA (reference sequence). This CDR3 contains 17 residues. In nucleotides, the CDR3 is TGCAGTGCTAGTTCCCCCGCGACAGGGTCGAACACCGGGGAGCTGTTTTTT. It codes for CSASSPATGSNTGELFF.

The CDR3 here is CASSELTGPNQPQHF. The CDR3 coding sequence is TGTGCCAGCAGTGAGTTGACAGGCCCTAATCAGCCCCAGCATTTT. The V call is TRBV25-1, the J call TRBJ1-5, with D perhaps TRBD1 (6 bases). Germline loops: CDR1 MGHDK, CDR2 SYGVNS. The CDR3 spans 15 residues. V gave up 3 bases and J gave up 4 bases, with 13 bases separating them.

The V and J genes are TRBV6-5 and TRBJ1-2; D remains ambiguous. This CDR3 spans 12 amino acids. Per the germline V gene, CDR1 is MNHEY and CDR2 is SVGAGI. Trimming removed 2 bases from V and 5 bases from J, with 6 bases in between. The CDR3 protein is CASSYGQYGYTF. The CDR3 nucleotides are TGTGCCAGCAGTTACGGTCAATATGGCTACACCTTC.

This chain links TRBV7-9 with TRBJ2-7, with TRBD2 matching 7 bases. CDR3 length: 13 amino acids. Germline loops: CDR1 SEHNR, CDR2 FQNEAQ (reference sequence). V lost 8 bases, J lost 3 bases, and 7 bases stayed unmatched. The CDR3 DNA reads as TGTGCCAGCGGGGGAGGGGCGGTCTACGAGCAGTACTTC. Translation: CASGGGAVYEQYF.

V gene TRBV28 combines with J gene TRBJ1-2, with 7 bases aligning to TRBD1. From germline, CDR1 is MDHEN and CDR2 SYDVKM. The ends lost 3 bases at V and 2 bases at J; junction bases unmatched: 6. The CDR3 runs to 15 residues. The CDR3 DNA follows: TGTGCCAGCAGTTTGAGGGCAGGGGGGAACTATGGCTACACCTTC. Translated, it gives CASSLRAGGNYGYTF.

V gene TRBV24-1 combines with J gene TRBJ2-1; maybe TRBD1 (6 bases). CDR1 and CDR2 from the germline V gene are KGHDR and SFDVKD. The V and J ends lost 2 bases and 7 bases respectively, with 17 bases between them. The CDR3 length is 16 residues. The CDR3 loop is CATSDWGQGMWNEQFF. In DNA, the CDR3 is TGTGCCACCAGTGATTGGGGTCAGGGGATGTGGAATGAGCAGTTCTTC.

The gene calls are TRBV6-5 and TRBJ2-7; D is unresolved. The V end lost 5 bases, the J end lost 4 bases, and 15 bases lay between the germline ends. The germline gives CDR1 MNHEY, CDR2 SVGAGI. The CDR3 runs 14 residues. The CDR3 loop reads CASSIEGHIYEQYF. The CDR3 coding sequence is TGTGCCAGCAGTATAGAAGGCCACATTTACGAGCAGTACTTC.

The V gene is TRBV4-3, the J gene TRBJ1-2, with D perhaps matching TRBD1 (5 bases). Trimming cost V 0 bases and J 8 bases, with 16 bases left between them. Germline CDR1 LGHNA, CDR2 YSLEER. This CDR3 comprises 15 residues. CDR3 in amino acids: CASSQDRGVPGGYTF. The DNA for the CDR3 is TGCGCCAGCAGCCAAGATAGAGGGGTTCCAGGGGGCTACACCTTC.

The chain couples TRBV18 to TRBJ1-1; D unclear. Trimming removed 5 bases at V and 2 bases at J, with 6 bases between. The CDR3 length is 12 residues. Germline V lookup: CDR1 KGHSH, CDR2 LQKENI. In DNA form, the CDR3 reads TGTGCCAGCTCAGCCAGAAACACTGAAGCTTTCTTT. It yields the protein CASSARNTEAFF.

V is TRBV6-2 or TRBV6-3 and J is TRBJ2-7, with 13 bases matching TRBD2. CDR1 and CDR2 (germline): MNHEY, SVGEGT. The CDR3 consists of 17 residues. V was clipped by 2 bases and J by 7 bases; unmatched bases: 11. CDR3 in amino acids: CASSYPKTSGRPGEQYF. CDR3 DNA sequence: TGTGCCAGCAGTTACCCCAAGACTAGCGGGAGGCCGGGAGAGCAGTACTTC.

The table lists this clone with a few counts. The same CDR3 also results from other DNA sequences found in this sample. The chain joins TRBV6-4 to TRBJ1-6, with 12 bases fitting TRBD1. This CDR3 region has 14 residues. Germline assignment: CDR1 MRHNA and CDR2 SNTAGT. Germline trimming cut 2 bases from V and 10 bases from J; bases unmatched to any gene: 0. In DNA, the CDR3 is TGTGCCAGCAGTGACGGGACAGGGGGCTCACCCCTCCACTTT. This translates into CASSDGTGGSPLHF.

The gene calls are TRBV7-2 and TRBJ2-1; the match to TRBD2 covers 7 bases. The CDR3 length is 15 residues. V shed 1 base and J 4 bases; nucleotides not matched to a gene: 4. The germline gives CDR1 SGHTA, CDR2 FQGNSA. CDR3 residues: CASSLEAGGYNEQFF. In nucleotides, the CDR3 is TGTGCCAGCAGCTTAGAGGCCGGGGGGTACAATGAGCAGTTCTTC.

V gene TRBV18 combines with J gene TRBJ2-7, with TRBD1 identical over 10 bases. This CDR3 has 16 residues. The germline V gene has CDR1 KGHSH and CDR2 LQKENI. After removal of 5 bases from V and 2 bases from J, the junction contained 9 bases not matched to a gene. CDR3 DNA sequence: TGTGCCAGCTCAATGACCCGGGACAGGGGAGCCTACGAGCAGTACTTC. This sequence encodes CASSMTRDRGAYEQYF. Variable domain in full (rest from reference TRBV18 and TRBJ2-7): NAGVMQNPRHLVRRRGQEARLRCSPMKGHSHVYWYRQLPEEGLKFMVYLQKENIIDESGMPKERFSAEFPKEGPSILRIQQVVRGDSAAYFCASSMTRDRGAYEQYFGPGTRLTVT.

J is TRBJ2-2 and V is TRBV30; TRBD1 aligns across 7 bases. CDR3 length: 13 residues. The germline gives CDR1 GTSNPN, CDR2 SVGIG (reference sequence). J gave up 4 bases and V 3 bases, and 2 bases lay outside the gene matches. The CDR3 sequence is CAWRGTATGELFF. CDR3 nucleotide sequence: TGTGCCTGGAGGGGGACAGCCACCGGGGAGCTGTTTTTT.

The genes are TRBV7-9 and TRBJ2-3, with no clear D. V lost 2 bases to trimming and J lost 2 bases, with 14 bases between them. Germline V gene sequence: CDR1 SEHNR, CDR2 FQNEAQ (reference sequence). The CDR3 sequence is 16 residues long. Here the CDR3 reads CASSLNKGPVTDTQYF. CDR3 coding DNA: TGTGCCAGCAGCTTAAATAAGGGTCCCGTCACAGATACGCAGTATTTT.

This rearrangement joins TRBV7-9 to TRBJ2-7, with 8 bases matching TRBD1. Germline V gives CDR1 SEHNR, CDR2 FQNEAQ (reference sequence). This CDR3 has 14 amino acids. Trimming cost V 5 bases and J 9 bases; bases outside gene matches: 12. The CDR3: CASSPRTGLPGQYF. DNA of the CDR3: TGTGCCAGCAGCCCAAGGACAGGGCTCCCGGGGCAGTACTTC.

The gene calls are TRBV28 and TRBJ1-5, with D maybe TRBD1 (6 bases). Trimming left V 3 bases short and J 0 bases short, with 12 bases between. The CDR3 is 16 residues long. CDR1 and CDR2 (germline): MDHEN, SYDVKM. CDR3 sequence (DNA): TGTGCCAGCAGTTTTGAGACAGGTGTTAGCAATCAGCCCCAGCATTTT. Protein: CASSFETGVSNQPQHF.

The chain combines TRBV30 with TRBJ2-1, with 8 nucleotides matching TRBD1. This CDR3 region has 15 residues. V lost 0 bases and J lost 4; bases outside the gene matches: 5. Per the germline V gene, CDR1 is GTSNPN and CDR2 is SVGIG (reference sequence). The CDR3: CAWSVGQGKYNEQFF. As DNA, the CDR3 is TGTGCCTGGAGTGTCGGACAGGGTAAATACAATGAGCAGTTCTTC.

This chain connects TRBV6-5 to TRBJ1-5, with D unresolved. The CDR3 loop spans 13 amino acids. The V end was cut by 2 bases, the J end by 0 bases, with 2 bases between. The germline V gene encodes CDR1 MNHEY and CDR2 SVGAGI. CDR3 loop: CASSYNSNQPQHF. CDR3 in DNA: TGTGCCAGCAGTTACAATAGCAATCAGCCCCAGCATTTT.

The gene calls are TRBV7-2 and TRBJ2-7, with D unclear. CDR1 SGHTA and CDR2 FQGNSA come from the germline V gene. With 1 base removed from V and 6 bases from J, the gap between germline ends came to 10 bases. CDR3 length: 13 amino acids. This chain's CDR3 is CASSLEFRGEQYF. DNA of the CDR3: TGTGCCAGCAGCTTAGAATTTCGAGGCGAGCAGTACTTC.

This clone was detected a few times. The J gene is TRBJ1-3, the V gene TRBV28; the D gene is possibly TRBD1 (5 bases). The germline CDR1 and CDR2 sequences are MDHEN and SYDVKM. The CDR3 spans 15 residues. V was clipped by 3 bases and J by 4 bases, with 13 bases between them. CDR3 in amino acids: CASSFAGARGNTIYF. The CDR3 DNA reads as TGTGCCAGCAGTTTTGCCGGGGCGCGGGGAAACACCATATATTTT.

This clone was seen once. The chain joins TRBV29-1 to TRBJ1-1; D ambiguous. Germline CDR1 reads SQVTM; CDR2 reads ANQGSEA. Trimming removed 0 bases at V and 4 bases at J, with 9 bases between. The CDR3 length is 13 residues. DNA of the CDR3: TGCAGCGTTGAAGATGTGGATTTCACTGAAGCTTTCTTT. It is translated as CSVEDVDFTEAFF.

V and J are TRBV19 and TRBJ2-2, with TRBD1 identical over 8 bases. V shed 11 bases, J shed 4 bases, and the junction held 9 bases outside the gene matches. Germline-derived CDR1 and CDR2 are LNHDA and SQIVND (reference sequence). There are 14 residues in the CDR3. CDR3 region: CASNDRGGTGELFF. The DNA for the CDR3 is TGTGCCTCTAACGACAGGGGTGGCACCGGGGAGCTGTTTTTT.

The chain carries TRBV5-1 and TRBJ2-7, with 9 bases that match TRBD2. Germline CDR1 reads SGHRS; CDR2 reads YFSETQ. Trimming at V came to 2 bases and at J to 7 bases, leaving 16 bases not matched to a gene. The CDR3 is made up of 17 amino acids. CDR3 nucleotides: TGCGCCAGCAGCTTAAATATGGCGGGAGGGCCCTCGGGGGAGCAGTACTTC. The encoded protein is CASSLNMAGGPSGEQYF.

This rearrangement joins TRBV27 to TRBJ2-7; D not resolved. CDR1 and CDR2 (germline): MNHEY, SMNVEV (reference sequence). The CDR3 contains 14 residues. V lost 5 bases, J lost 3 bases, and 14 bases lay in between. The CDR3 spells CASSSSPKGYEQYF. The CDR3 nucleotides read TGTGCCAGCAGTAGCTCCCCTAAGGGCTACGAGCAGTACTTC.

The rearrangement uses TRBV28 and TRBJ1-6, with no clear D. Germline CDR1 is MDHEN and CDR2 is SYDVKM. V lost 2 bases, J lost 7 bases, and 12 bases lay in between. This CDR3 has 15 amino acids. CDR3 nucleotides: TGTGCCAGCAGTTTACCTGGCCGATTAAATTCACCCCTCCACTTT. Translating it yields CASSLPGRLNSPLHF.

The V call is TRBV6-4, the J call TRBJ2-7; 11 positions match TRBD1. Germline CDR1 and CDR2: MRHNA and SNTAGT. V dropped 3 bases and J dropped 3; count of bases not matched to a gene: 7. The CDR3 is 16 amino acids. Written as DNA, the CDR3 is TGTGCCAGCAGTGAGGGCCCAGGGACAGGGGGCTACGAGCAGTACTTC. Translating it yields CASSEGPGTGGYEQYF.

The chain carries TRBV29-1 and TRBJ2-1; TRBD2 matches at 9 bases. The CDR3 has 14 amino acids. The germline V gene has CDR1 SQVTM and CDR2 ANQGSEA. J gave up 7 bases and V 0 bases, and 4 bases lay outside the gene matches. The CDR3, as DNA: TGCAGCGTTGAAGAGAGGGGACTAGCAAATGAGCAGTTCTTC. It yields the protein CSVEERGLANEQFF.

The chain has TRBV4-3 and TRBJ2-1; D is possibly TRBD2 (6 bases). CDR3 length: 17 amino acids. V was clipped by 1 base and J by 1 base, with 14 bases between them. The germline V gene encodes CDR1 LGHNA and CDR2 YSLEER. The CDR3 protein is CASSQANRRGSYNEQFF. CDR3 bases: TGCGCCAGCAGCCAAGCCAACCGGAGGGGATCCTACAATGAGCAGTTCTTC.

The J gene is TRBJ2-7, the V gene TRBV4-1; 7 bases fit TRBD1. Germline CDR1 and CDR2: MGHRA and YSYEKL. The CDR3 sequence is 17 residues long. J was trimmed by 0 bases and V by 1 base; bases with no gene match: 9. DNA for the CDR3: TGCGCCAGCAGCCAAGCTTTCAGGGGGACGTTCTCCTACGAGCAGTACTTC. Encoded protein: CASSQAFRGTFSYEQYF.